The sequence of this TCR beta chain was determined in a study of spatial heterogeneity in lung cancer. Study overall: Tumor-region TCR transcript counts correlated strongly with a T cell module score from matched bulk RNA-seq. Points from the study as a whole: Tumor T cells had an estimated coverage that came to around 7% for alpha chains and under 15% for beta chains. Tumoral mutation counts were tracked by counts of expanded intratumoral alpha and beta TCRs.

TCRdb fed the 5' RACE reads into MiXCR, producing one record per CDR3 protein. The sample includes about 11,000 distinct CDR3 sequences, 4% to 6% of them seen just once. By share of the sample, this clonotype is medium-sized. Antigen specificity is unknown. The time point is: sample taken at primary tumor resection. Researchers sequenced whole RNA taken from tumor, nontumor lung or frozen PBMC without sorting. Sequences were derived from lung tumor tissue, sampled at surgery. This clonotype was obtained from a male donor with early-stage non-small cell lung cancer.

CDR3 sequence reads: CATSDGSSGVYNEQFF. The DNA for the CDR3 is TGTGCCACCAGTGATGGATCTAGCGGGGTATACAATGAGCAGTTCTTC. The chain recombines TRBV24-1 with TRBJ2-1; 9 positions agree with TRBD2. The germline V gene encodes CDR1 KGHDR and CDR2 SFDVKD. This CDR3 is 16 amino acids long. V trimming: 3 bases; J trimming: 4 bases; junction bases outside the gene matches: 6.